This TCR beta chain was obtained from a study of Graves' ophthalmopathy and Graves' hyperthyroidism. Study-level information: Peripheral blood collection took place at initial diagnosis, before any treatment. The study, taken as a whole, reports: Blood also held most thyroid clonotypes expanded above 0.001 frequency. Ophthalmopathy versus stable hyperthyroidism: 13-signature model gave 85% to 90% sensitivity, 75% to 82% specificity.

This clonotype has a count of ten or more. Its cognate antigen is unknown. Trimming took 1 base from V and 5 from J, leaving 8 bases between them. The CDR3 is 12 amino acids. The germline V gene encodes CDR1 GTSNPN and CDR2 SVGIG (reference sequence). The diagnosis combined clinical symptoms, thyroxine, TRAb, thyroid ultrasound and orbital computed tomography scans. The sequenced template was RNA, covering the TCR beta CDR3 region. HTBI primers were used in a first-round RT-PCR, which preceded a second-round multiplex PCR. TCRdb independently ran MiXCR on the multiplex PCR reads; one entry per CDR3 protein. The sample contains about 24,000 distinct CDR3 sequences, 45% to 60% of which appear only once.

The clonotype comes from an adult woman with stable Graves' hyperthyroidism. Material: peripheral blood. The genes are TRBV30 and TRBJ1-1, with a weak D call TRBD1 (5 bases). The CDR3 DNA is TGTGCCTGGAGTGGCCAGGGAACTGAAGCTTTCTTT. Amino acid sequence: CAWSGQGTEAFF. Variable domain in full (rest from reference TRBV30 and TRBJ1-1): SQTIHQWPATLVQPVGSPLSLECTVEGTSNPNLYWYRQAAGRGLQLLFYSVGIGQISSEVPQNLSASRPQDRQFILSSKKLLLSDSGFYLCAWSGQGTEAFFGQGTRLTVV.